This note documents a single T cell receptor beta chain sequence. The antigen is unknown. Sample treatment: roughly 11-day PBMC culture with coronavirus spike peptide pools or control peptides (ViraFEST assay). These CD4+ T cells came from an unexposed donor, sampled before the COVID-19 pandemic (2011-2018). This record comes from a study of vaccination and CD4 T cells after COVID-19. General study points: The cohort comprised relatively few convalescent patients, and no early post-infection timepoints were analyzed. The appearance of a median roughly 83% of reactive clones in convalescent patients occurred only post-vaccination.

V was trimmed by 5 bases and J by 7 bases, leaving 17 bases between them. The germline gives CDR1 SGHTA, CDR2 FQGNSA. The CDR3 loop spans 14 amino acids. Oncomine TCR Beta short-read sequencing was applied to DNA from cultured CD4+ T cells. TCRdb passed the PCR reads through MiXCR, listing each CDR3 protein once. The profile covers approximately 2,700 distinct CDR3 sequences, with 39% appearing a single time and around 45% taken by the ten largest. The receptor's source is a human donor in good health. Sequenced input: CD4+ T cells from blood, cultured in vitro. The V gene is TRBV7-2, the J gene TRBJ2-5, with a weak D call TRBD2 (7 bases). Here the CDR3 reads CASSGLGGGGTQYF. As DNA, the CDR3 is TGTGCCAGCAGCGGGTTGGGGGGAGGGGGGACCCAGTACTTC.